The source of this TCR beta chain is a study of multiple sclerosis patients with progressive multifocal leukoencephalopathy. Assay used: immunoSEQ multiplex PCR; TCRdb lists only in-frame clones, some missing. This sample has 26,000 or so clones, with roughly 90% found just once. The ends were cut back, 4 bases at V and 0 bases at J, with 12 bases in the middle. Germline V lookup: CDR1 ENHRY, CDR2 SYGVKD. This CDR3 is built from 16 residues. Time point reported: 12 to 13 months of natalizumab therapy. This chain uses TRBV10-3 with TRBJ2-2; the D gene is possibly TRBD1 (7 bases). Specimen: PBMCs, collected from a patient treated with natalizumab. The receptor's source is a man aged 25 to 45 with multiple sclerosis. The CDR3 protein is CAISATGDSNTGELFF. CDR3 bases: TGTGCCATCAGTGCAACAGGGGACTCGAACACCGGGGAGCTGTTTTTT.